This T cell receptor (beta chain) came from a study of early T cells in non-severe SARS-CoV-2 infection. Study in general: Alpha and beta chains were unpaired, from unsorted whole-blood bulk RNA.

Study-wide results and caveats: Private and CD4 specificities were missed by VDJdb matching, skewed to anti-spike CD8.

The sample holds a few counts of this clonotype. Its antigen is not identified. The library protocol tagged individual cDNA molecules with unique molecular identifiers. TCRdb recomputed calls from the 5' RACE reads with MiXCR, one row per CDR3 protein. The sample yields 65,000 to 75,000 distinct CDR3 sequences, approximately 4.5% seen once. This CDR3 region has 13 residues. V dropped 4 bases and J dropped 4 bases, with 8 bases sitting between them. Germline V gene lookup returns CDR1 SNHLY and CDR2 FYNNEI. V gene TRBV2 combines with J gene TRBJ1-5; no definite D call. Sequenced here: whole blood, sampled at baseline. The TCR comes from an adult who was a healthcare worker with PCR-confirmed SARS-CoV-2 infection or an uninfected control (not recorded which). The donor label of this sample is uncertain. CDR3 in DNA: TGTGCCAGCAGTGGCGAGAGGAATCAGCCCCAGCATTTT. The encoded protein is CASSGERNQPQHF.